This T cell receptor (beta chain) originates from a study of OX40 agonist ivuxolimab in advanced cancers. Data came from immunoSEQ multiplex PCR; TCRdb stores just in-frame clones and leaves some out. The sample includes some 77,000 clones, less than 95% of them seen just once. The germline CDR1 and CDR2 sequences are SGHRS and YFSETQ. The CDR3 sequence is 14 residues long. V dropped 0 bases and J dropped 5 bases, with 9 bases sitting between them. The sequence came from an adult with an advanced solid tumor such as melanoma, head and neck, liver or kidney cancer. The sequenced sample was CD4+ or CD8+ T cells sorted from blood, obtained in a trial of the OX40 agonist ivuxolimab. V usage is TRBV5-1 and J usage is TRBJ2-1; D is unclear. CDR3 loop: CASSLDDLNNEQFF. CDR3 DNA: TGCGCCAGCAGCTTGGATGACCTCAACAATGAGCAGTTCTTC.